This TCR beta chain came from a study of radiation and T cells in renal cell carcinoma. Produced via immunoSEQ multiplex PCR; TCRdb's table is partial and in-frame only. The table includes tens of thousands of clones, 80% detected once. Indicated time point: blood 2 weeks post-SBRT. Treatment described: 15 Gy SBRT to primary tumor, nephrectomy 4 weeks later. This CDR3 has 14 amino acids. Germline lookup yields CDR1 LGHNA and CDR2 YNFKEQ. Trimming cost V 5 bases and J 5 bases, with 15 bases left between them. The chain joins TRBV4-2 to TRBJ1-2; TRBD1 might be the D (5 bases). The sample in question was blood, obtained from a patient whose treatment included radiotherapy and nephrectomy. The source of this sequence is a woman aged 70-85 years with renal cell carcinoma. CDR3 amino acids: CASSLSTGTYGYTF. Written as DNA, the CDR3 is TGTGCCAGCAGCTTGAGTACAGGAACGTATGGCTACACCTTC.